This TCR beta chain originates from a study of blood T cell repertoires in COVID-19. On the study more broadly: Spain, Italy and the United States supplied samples that represented acute and convalescent COVID-19.

Seattle participants joined during active infection and were tracked over time. Original data processing: Amplified reference gene primers provided the basis for estimating nucleated cell counts. Method: immunoSEQ multiplex PCR; TCRdb's copy keeps in-frame clones and lacks some. V and J calls and clone size are copied from that table; D and trimming were computed from the DNA. The sample has about 250,000 clones, roughly 89% seen once; the top ten hold 2.1%. CDR3 length: 14 residues. The V gene's germline CDR1 is SEHNR and CDR2 FQNEAQ (reference sequence). Trimming shortened V by 1 base and J by 1 base, and 8 bases separated the two germline ends. This clone was recorded once.

The rearrangement uses TRBV7-9 and TRBJ2-7; TRBD1 is a possible D gene (5 bases). The specimen was peripheral blood. The receptor comes from a woman between 55 and 75 years old with COVID-19, enrolled during active disease. The CDR3 coding sequence is TGTGCCAGCAGCTTAGATCAGGGTTCCTACGAGCAGTACTTC. As protein: CASSLDQGSYEQYF.